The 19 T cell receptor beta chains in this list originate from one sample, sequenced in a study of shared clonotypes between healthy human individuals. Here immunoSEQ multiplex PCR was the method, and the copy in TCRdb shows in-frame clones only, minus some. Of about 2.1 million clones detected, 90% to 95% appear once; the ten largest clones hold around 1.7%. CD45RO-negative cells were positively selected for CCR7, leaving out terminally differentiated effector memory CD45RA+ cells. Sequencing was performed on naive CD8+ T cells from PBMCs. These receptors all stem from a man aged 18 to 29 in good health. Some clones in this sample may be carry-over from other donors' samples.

Written as DNA, the CDR3 is TGTGCCAGCAGGACAATTAACTATGGCTACACCTTC. Its protein product is CASRTINYGYTF. V is TRBV5-6 and J is TRBJ1-2, with no clear D. The CDR3 totals 12 residues. Deletions cut 5 bases from V and 1 base from J, with 6 bases between. The V gene's germline CDR1 is SGHDT and CDR2 YYEEEE. Looking up the rest from reference TRBV5-6 and TRBJ1-2 gives the full variable domain: DAGVTQSPTHLIKTRGQQVTLRCSPKSGHDTVSWYQQALGQGPQFIFQYYEEEERQRGNFPDRFSGHQFPNYSSELNVNALLLGDSALYLCASRTINYGYTFGSGTRLTVV.

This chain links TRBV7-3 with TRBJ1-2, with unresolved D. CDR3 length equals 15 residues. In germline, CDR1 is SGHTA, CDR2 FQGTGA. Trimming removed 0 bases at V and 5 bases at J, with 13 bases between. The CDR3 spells CASSLTPLAPYGYTF. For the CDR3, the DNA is TGTGCCAGCAGCTTAACGCCACTAGCCCCTTATGGCTACACCTTC.

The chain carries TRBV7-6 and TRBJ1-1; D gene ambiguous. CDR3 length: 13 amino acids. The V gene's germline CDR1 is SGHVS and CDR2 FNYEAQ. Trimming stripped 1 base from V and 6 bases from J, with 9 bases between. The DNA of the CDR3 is TGTGCCAGCAGCTTAGGGGTGTGGGCTGAAGCTTTCTTT. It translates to CASSLGVWAEAFF.

The CDR3, as DNA: TGTGCCAGCAGTTACTTCCTAGACAATCCTGCCCGAGAGCAGTACTTC. It encodes CASSYFLDNPAREQYF. The V call is TRBV6-5, the J call TRBJ2-5; no clear D gene. The CDR3 loop spans 16 amino acids. The germline V and J ends were trimmed by 1 base and 11 bases, with 23 bases remaining between them. Per the germline V gene, CDR1 is MNHEY and CDR2 is SVGAGI.

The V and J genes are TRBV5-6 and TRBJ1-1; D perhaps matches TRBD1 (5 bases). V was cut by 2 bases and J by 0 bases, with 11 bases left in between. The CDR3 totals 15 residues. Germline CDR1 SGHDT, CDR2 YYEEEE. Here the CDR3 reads CASSFGTGMNTEAFF. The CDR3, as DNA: TGTGCCAGCAGCTTCGGGACGGGTATGAACACTGAAGCTTTCTTT.

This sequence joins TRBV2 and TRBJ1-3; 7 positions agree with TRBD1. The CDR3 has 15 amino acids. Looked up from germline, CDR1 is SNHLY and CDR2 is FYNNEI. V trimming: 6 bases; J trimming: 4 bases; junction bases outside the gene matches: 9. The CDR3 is CASRGDSFAGNTIYF. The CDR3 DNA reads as TGTGCCAGCAGGGGGGACAGTTTTGCCGGAAACACCATATATTTT.

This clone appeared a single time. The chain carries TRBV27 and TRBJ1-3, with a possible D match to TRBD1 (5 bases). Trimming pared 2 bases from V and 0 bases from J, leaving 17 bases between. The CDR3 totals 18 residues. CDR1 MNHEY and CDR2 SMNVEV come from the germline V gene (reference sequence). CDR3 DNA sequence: TGTGCCAGCAGTTTAATATTTCCCGGGACGTCCTCTGGAAACACCATATATTTT. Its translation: CASSLIFPGTSSGNTIYF.

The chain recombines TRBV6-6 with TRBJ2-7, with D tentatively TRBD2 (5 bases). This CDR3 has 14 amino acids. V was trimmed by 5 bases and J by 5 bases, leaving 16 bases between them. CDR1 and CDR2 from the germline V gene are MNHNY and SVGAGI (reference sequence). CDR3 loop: CASSPGLEKNEQYF. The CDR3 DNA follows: TGTGCCAGCAGTCCCGGACTGGAAAAGAACGAGCAGTACTTC.

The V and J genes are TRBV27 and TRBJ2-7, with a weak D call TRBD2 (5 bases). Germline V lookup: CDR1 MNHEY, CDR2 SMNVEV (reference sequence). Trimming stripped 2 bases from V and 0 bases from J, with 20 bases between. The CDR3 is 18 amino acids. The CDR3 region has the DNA TGTGCCAGCAGTTTAGTTGGTCCGGGAATTCACCTCTCCTACGAGCAGTACTTC. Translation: CASSLVGPGIHLSYEQYF.

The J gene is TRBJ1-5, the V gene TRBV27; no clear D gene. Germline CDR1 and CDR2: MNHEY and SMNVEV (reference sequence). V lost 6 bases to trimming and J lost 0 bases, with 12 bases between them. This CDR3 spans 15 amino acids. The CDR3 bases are TGTGCCAGCAGCCCTACCGGGAATAGCAATCAGCCCCAGCATTTT. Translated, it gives CASSPTGNSNQPQHF.

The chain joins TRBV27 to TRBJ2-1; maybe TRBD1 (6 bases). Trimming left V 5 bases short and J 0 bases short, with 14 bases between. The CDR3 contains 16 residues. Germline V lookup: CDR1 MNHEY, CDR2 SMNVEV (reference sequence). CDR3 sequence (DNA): TGTGCCAGCAGTCCCCCAGGGGTCAGCTCCTACAATGAGCAGTTCTTC. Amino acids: CASSPPGVSSYNEQFF.

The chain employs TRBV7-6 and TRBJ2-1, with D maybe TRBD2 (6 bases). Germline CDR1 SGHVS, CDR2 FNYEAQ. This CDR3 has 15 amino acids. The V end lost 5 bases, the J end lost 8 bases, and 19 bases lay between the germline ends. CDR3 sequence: CASSLLARRQDEQFF. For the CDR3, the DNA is TGTGCCAGCAGCCTACTAGCACGGAGGCAGGATGAGCAGTTCTTC.

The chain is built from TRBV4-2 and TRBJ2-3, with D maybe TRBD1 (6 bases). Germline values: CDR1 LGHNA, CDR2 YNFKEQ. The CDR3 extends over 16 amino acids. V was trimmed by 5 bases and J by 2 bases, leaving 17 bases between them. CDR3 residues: CASSSEQGDFTDTQYF. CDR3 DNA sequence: TGTGCCAGCAGCTCTGAACAGGGAGATTTCACAGATACGCAGTATTTT.

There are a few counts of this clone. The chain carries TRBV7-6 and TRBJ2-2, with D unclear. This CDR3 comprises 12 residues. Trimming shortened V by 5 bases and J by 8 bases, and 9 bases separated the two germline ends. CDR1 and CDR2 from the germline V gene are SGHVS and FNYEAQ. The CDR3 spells CASSLSAGELFF. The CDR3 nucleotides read TGTGCCAGCAGCCTCAGCGCGGGGGAGCTGTTTTTT.

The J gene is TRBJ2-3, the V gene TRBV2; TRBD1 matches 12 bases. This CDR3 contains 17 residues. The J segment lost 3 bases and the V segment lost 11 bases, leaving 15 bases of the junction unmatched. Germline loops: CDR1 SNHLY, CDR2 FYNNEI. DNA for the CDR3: TGTGCCGGATCCGGGACAGGGGGCGAGGGAAGTACAGATACGCAGTATTTT. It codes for CAGSGTGGEGSTDTQYF. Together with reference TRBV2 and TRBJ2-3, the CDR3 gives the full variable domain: EPEVTQTPSHQVTQMGQEVILRCVPISNHLYFYWYRQILGQKVEFLVSFYNNEISEKSEIFDDQFSVERPDGSNFTLKIRSTKLEDSAMYFCAGSGTGGEGSTDTQYFGPGTRLTVL.

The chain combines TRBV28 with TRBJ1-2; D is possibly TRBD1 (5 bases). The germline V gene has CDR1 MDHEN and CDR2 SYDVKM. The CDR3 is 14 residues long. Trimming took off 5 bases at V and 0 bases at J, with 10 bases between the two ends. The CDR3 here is CASSAGQANYGYTF. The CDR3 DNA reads TGTGCCAGCAGTGCGGGGCAGGCTAACTATGGCTACACCTTC.

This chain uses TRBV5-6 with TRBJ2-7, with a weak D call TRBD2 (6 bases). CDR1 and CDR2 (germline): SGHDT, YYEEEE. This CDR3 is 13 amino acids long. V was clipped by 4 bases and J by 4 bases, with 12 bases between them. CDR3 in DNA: TGTGCCAGCAGCCCCGTGGGGAGGTACGAGCAGTACTTC. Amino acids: CASSPVGRYEQYF.

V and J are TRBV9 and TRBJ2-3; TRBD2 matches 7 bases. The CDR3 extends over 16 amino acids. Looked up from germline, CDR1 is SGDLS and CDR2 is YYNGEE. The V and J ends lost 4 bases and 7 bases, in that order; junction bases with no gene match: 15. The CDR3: CASSSRELAEVNTQYF. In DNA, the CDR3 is TGTGCCAGCAGCTCGAGGGAGCTAGCGGAGGTTAATACGCAGTATTTT.

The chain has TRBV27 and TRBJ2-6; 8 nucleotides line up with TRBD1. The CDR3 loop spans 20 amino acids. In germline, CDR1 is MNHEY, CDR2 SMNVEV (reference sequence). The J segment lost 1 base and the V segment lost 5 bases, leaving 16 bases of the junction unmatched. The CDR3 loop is CASSLLPGQDTLSGANVLTF. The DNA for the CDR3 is TGTGCCAGCAGTCTATTACCGGGACAGGACACCTTATCTGGGGCCAACGTCCTGACTTTC.